The following is a T cell receptor beta chain sequence with its context. The protocol was immunoSEQ multiplex PCR, while the TCRdb copy is restricted to in-frame clones and leaves out a portion. This sample has 270,000 or so clones, with around 82% found just once. Germline trimming cut 5 bases from V and 1 base from J; bases unmatched to any gene: 12. This CDR3 region has 17 residues. CDR1 SGHVS and CDR2 FNYEAQ come from the germline V gene. This specimen belongs to a study of blood T cell repertoires in COVID-19. Source material: peripheral blood. The chain has TRBV7-6 and TRBJ2-7, with 9 bases fitting TRBD2. This receptor was taken from a woman younger than 35 with acute or convalescent COVID-19. The CDR3 region is CASSPRALAGPSYEQYF. CDR3 sequence (DNA): TGTGCCAGCAGCCCCAGGGCCCTAGCGGGACCATCCTACGAGCAGTACTTC.